This record concerns one TCR beta chain sequence. The sample is drawn from a study of blood T cells in healthy people across ages. A second roughly 6 to 12 cycle PCR used barcoded and J-beta primers. In TCRdb, the 5' RACE reads were re-called with MiXCR into one record per CDR3 protein. Of 450,000 to 600,000 distinct CDR3 sequences detected, about 27% appear once; the ten largest clones hold approximately 3.6%. From germline, CDR1 is SGDLS and CDR2 YYNGEE. This CDR3 region has 8 residues. Trimming stripped 1 base from V and 14 bases from J, with 3 bases between. The same data also contributed to another study, on T cells of mothers and their children.

The sample was blood. V is TRBV9 and J is TRBJ1-2; D ambiguous. The origin of this receptor is a boy aged 2 to 9 in good health. For the CDR3, the DNA is TGTGCCAGCAGCGTAATAACCTTC. Residues: CASSVITF. The whole variable domain, remainder taken from reference TRBV9 and TRBJ1-2, is DSGVTQTPKHLITATGQRVTLRCSPRSGDLSVYWYQQSLDQGLQFLIQYYNGEERAKGNILERFSAQQFPDLHSELNLSSLELGDSALYFCASSVITFGSGTRLTVV.